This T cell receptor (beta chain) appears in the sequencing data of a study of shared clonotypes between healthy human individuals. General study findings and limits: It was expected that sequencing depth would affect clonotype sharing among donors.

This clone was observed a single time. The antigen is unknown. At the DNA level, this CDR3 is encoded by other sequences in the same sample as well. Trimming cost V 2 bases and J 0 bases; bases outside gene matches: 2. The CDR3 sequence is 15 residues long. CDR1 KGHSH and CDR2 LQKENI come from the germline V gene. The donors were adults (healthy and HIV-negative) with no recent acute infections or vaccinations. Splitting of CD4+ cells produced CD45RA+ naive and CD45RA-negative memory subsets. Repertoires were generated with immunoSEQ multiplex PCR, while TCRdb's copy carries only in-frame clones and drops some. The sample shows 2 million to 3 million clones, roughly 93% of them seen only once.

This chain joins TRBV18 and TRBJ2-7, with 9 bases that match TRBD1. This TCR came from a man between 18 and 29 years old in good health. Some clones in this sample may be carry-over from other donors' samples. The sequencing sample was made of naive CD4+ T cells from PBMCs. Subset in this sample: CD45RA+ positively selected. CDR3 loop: CASSPGTGPSYEQYF. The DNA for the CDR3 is TGTGCCAGCTCACCAGGGACAGGGCCCTCCTACGAGCAGTACTTC.